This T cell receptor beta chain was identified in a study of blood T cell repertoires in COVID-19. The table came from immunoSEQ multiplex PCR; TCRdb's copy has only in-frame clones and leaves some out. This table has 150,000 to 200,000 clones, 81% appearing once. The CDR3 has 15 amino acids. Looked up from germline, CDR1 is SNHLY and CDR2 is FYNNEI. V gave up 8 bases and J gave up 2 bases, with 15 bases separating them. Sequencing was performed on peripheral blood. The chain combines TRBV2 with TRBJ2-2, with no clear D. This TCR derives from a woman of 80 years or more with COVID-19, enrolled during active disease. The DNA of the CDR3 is TGTGCCAGCTCCGCACGACTTTCCAACACCGGGGAGCTGTTTTTT. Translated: CASSARLSNTGELFF.